This T cell receptor (beta chain) was recorded in a study of cytomegalovirus exposure and HLA in healthy donors listed by TCRdb under 2017. About the full investigation: According to an earlier analysis of a few hundred of the donors, 200 million or so T cells yielded 120 million or so unique TCR beta sequences and about 280 Gb of sequence data. Four or five DR-DQ haplotypes were treated as single units for association and clustering because of strong linkage in the cohort. Every repertoire in the discovery cohort had been generated on one and the same sequencing platform. Rather than using new phenotypic data, the later analysis identified candidate immune exposures from TCR beta sequences and from how often those sequences occurred across donors. Donor age, sex, ethnicity and CMV serostatus were compiled together with the repertoire data. In a later analysis, previously published TCR beta repertoires from 666 donors were re-analyzed and high-resolution HLA genotyping was added so that TCR occurrence patterns could be studied. A later genetic analysis took genome-wide SNP genotypes for about three fifths of the 666 donors and used that subset as a discovery cohort. An early release covering just under 650 HLA-typed donors comprised approximately 300 gigabases of sequencing data and around 86 million unique TCR sequences. HLA typing covered class I and class II loci at four-digit resolution. A separate validation cohort of approximately 130 different subjects was used in addition to the approximately 640-subject first cohort. Among the roughly 400 genotyped donors, under 90% belonged to the genetic ancestry cluster associated with self-reported Caucasian donors. The study used immunosequencing to profile the T cell repertoires of around 600 subjects and linked those repertoires to cytomegalovirus serostatus. The number of typed donors differed by locus: about 629-640 for A, B, C, DRB1 and DQB1; 522 for DQA1; some 590 for DPA1; and around 490 for DPB1. Among 398 genotyped donors of the cohort, an average of roughly 240,000 unique TCR beta nucleotide sequences were sequenced per donor, roughly a sixth of them non-productive. An earlier analysis of about 620 of the donors applied high-throughput TCR beta sequencing to assess whether each TCR beta V gene segment acted as functional or pseudogenic. To predict cytomegalovirus infection status, the study brought together high-throughput TCR immunosequencing, statistical association of individual TCRs with disease status, and machine learning. The study aimed to test whether cataloging public T cell receptors could reveal signatures of past pathogen exposure.

What the research found in general, with its limitations: In a later analysis, several top co-occurrence clusters were reported to appear linked to parvovirus B19, influenza, CMV and Epstein-Barr virus. The classifier was reported to diagnose cytomegalovirus status with high specificity and sensitivity in both the original cohort and the validation cohort. At a false discovery rate of 0.05, a later analysis linked around 17,000 TCR beta sequences to specific HLA alleles. A further reported finding was that TCR beta sequences accurately predicted the HLA-A and HLA-B alleles for most subjects in the first cohort. Compared with the 666-donor mean, donors in an Asian-associated ancestry cluster had fewer N-insertions in productive TCRs, according to a later genetic analysis. While some public TCRs were present in many individuals, most TCR sequences turned up only very rarely across donors. Because HLA typing was unavailable for some donors at each locus, only the typed subset was used in association tests. Approximately 18 rarely observed V segments, including chromosome 9 orphons, were excluded from the earlier analysis of approximately 600 of the donors because counts were too low. In an earlier analysis of some 550 of the donors, most TCR beta V segments were observed in productive rearrangements about 87% or about 30% of the time, broadly matching IMGT annotations. Strong co-occurrence of HLA alleles, especially DR and DQ, made assigning TCR associations to individual alleles difficult. In the study, around 150 TCR beta chains were listed as associated with cytomegalovirus. Only TCR beta chains were sequenced in this cohort, and the absence of alpha or paired-chain data limited detectable features. In a later analysis, most CMV-associated TCR beta chains were found to appear HLA-restricted, with HLA associations seemingly driven largely by CMV exposure. An association between a missense DCLRE1C variant and V-gene and J-gene trimming of TCR beta chains was found in a later genetic analysis and replicated in an independent cohort. The authors suggested that the approach could potentially be extended to other disease states and immunological phenotypes. In a later analysis, HLA-associated TCR beta chains showed more clonal expansion and lower generation probabilities than non-associated chains that were equally common. For the cohort, immune exposure information was limited to CMV serostatus. In a later analysis, the rate of TCR association differed among HLA loci, with DRB1 alleles having the most associated TCRs and HLA-C alleles having the fewest. A cluster of highly shared sequence variants was judged likely to be a technical artifact of the sequencing pipeline. The presence/absence analyses assumed that sequencing depth was roughly uniform across donors, and that assumption may not be true. In vitro tests confirmed that a few of the cytomegalovirus-associated TCR beta chains recognize cytomegalovirus antigens. Linkage disequilibrium might explain the correlated functional status among segregating V segments, but an unknown experimental factor could not be excluded. Because the 87-base-pair reads could not distinguish some IMGT-functional V segments, including TRBV6-2 and TRBV6-3, those segments were excluded.

From its cysteine to its phenylalanine, the CDR3 spans 15 amino acids. The sequence is cut down to CDR3 DNA, 45 bases in frame from base 1. The junction carries 15 bases between V and J, which are trimmed by 2 bases and 8 bases respectively. CDR1 and CDR2 were assigned from the germline V gene (reference sequence) as SEHNR and FQNEAQ. Note on this clone: What this receptor recognizes is not known. Base qualities are not recorded, but no much larger clone differs from it by a single base.

Library creation used the immunoSEQ multiplex PCR assay. For the multiplex PCR, a mixture combining 60 forward primers for TCR Vbeta segments and 13 reverse primers for TCR Jbeta segments was used. Amplification of the CDR3 region of rearranged TCR beta genes was performed with a multiplex PCR assay on genomic DNA. The amplified TCR beta libraries were sequenced on the Illumina HiSeq System as 87-base-pair reads. On the study's bioinformatics: In a later analysis, approximately 74 million unique TCR beta chains were counted across the roughly 700 repertoires, and around 10 million of these chains were shared by at least two donors. Raw reads were error-corrected and collapsed into unique sequences with a nearest-neighbor algorithm that merged closely related sequences to remove PCR and sequencing errors. CDR3 sequences were aligned to IMGT reference sequences to assign V, D and J gene segments. For a sequence to be retained, a match of at least six nucleotides to both a V gene segment and a J gene segment was required. Rearrangements were called productive when the CDR3 lacked stop codons and stayed in frame with V and J; all others were non-productive. Following IMGT convention, CDR3 was defined as the stretch from the second conserved V-encoded cysteine up to the conserved J-encoded phenylalanine. The earlier analysis of roughly 590 of the donors excluded any sequence lacking an unambiguous match to a single V gene segment. In an earlier analysis of 450 to 700 of the donors, V segments were called functional above 56.7% productive rearrangements and were called segregating when the between-donor standard deviation exceeded 5%. To diagnose cytomegalovirus status from the catalog of TCR beta chain sequences, a statistical classification framework was built. A later analysis assigned V and J genes by comparing TCR nucleotide sequences with IMGT/GENE-DB human TR gene sequences. Using the TCRdist pipeline, a later analysis assigned CDR3 sequences along with most-parsimonious VDJ recombination scenarios. In a later analysis, each TCR beta chain was defined by its CDR3 amino acid sequence together with its V-gene family, and reads without a unique V-gene family were excluded. A later analysis removed 450 to 600 highly shared, low-generation-probability nucleotide sequences to deal with suspected cross-contamination and a sequencing artifact. A later analysis calculated a clonal expansion index for each public chain from normalized within-repertoire ranks of inferred template counts. In a later analysis, generation probabilities were computed with a VDJ recombination model fitted to out-of-frame rearrangements, and the resulting probabilities were checked against IGoR. In a later analysis, hypergeometric tests were used to score TCR-TCR, TCR-HLA and TCR-CMV co-occurrence, with a repertoire-size bias correction applied to TCR pairs. A later analysis estimated false discovery rates by permuting HLA or CMV assignments 20 times. In a later analysis, co-occurring TCRs were grouped using DBSCAN, with TCRdist sequence similarity added in when clustering inside HLA-allele-positive subsets. For co-occurrence clustering, repertoires with fewer than 30,000 or more than 120,000 public chains were excluded, along with several repertoires with anomalous nucleotide sharing. Entries here come from immuneACCESS through TCRdb and include only in-frame sequences with V and J called. Some clones fail to appear in such tables; in the studies checked, an unresolved V gene covers under half of the shortfall, and the cause of the remainder is unknown. D and trimming come from the DNA, and the V and J calls and clone size come from that table. Present in this sample are about 160,000 clones, roughly 85% of which were seen just once. The ten biggest clones cover 1% of the sample.

In total, fewer than 750 healthy bone marrow donors made up the cohort. At the time of sampling, all cohort members were nominally healthy, though unrecorded immune exposures were likely present. The donor tested CMV seronegative, placing the donor among the 300 to 400 seronegative members of the cohort. Every donor gave a peripheral blood sample, and the peripheral blood mononuclear cells from that sample were used for TCR beta sequencing. The Qiagen DNeasy Blood Extraction Kit was used to extract genomic DNA from the blood cell samples. The chain is encoded by TRBV7-9 joined to TRBJ1-4, and TRBD1 may be the D gene, going by 6 matching bases. Sequencing used PBMCs. This TCR came from a boy between 2 and 10 years old in good health and CMV-seronegative. The sequenced DNA: TGTGCCAGCAGCTTACCCGACAGGTTTAAAGAAAAACTGTTTTTT. Its translation is CASSLPDRFKEKLFF.